This passage covers 2 T cell receptor beta chains from one sample sequenced in a study of T cell responses to AZD1222 COVID-19 vaccine. Assay: immunoSEQ multiplex PCR; the TCRdb copy retains only in-frame clones and omits some. The sample consists of 140,000 or so clones, approximately 90% of them appearing once. The material sequenced was peripheral blood, taken 28 days after the second AZD1222 dose. These receptors all come from an adult who received the AZD1222 COVID-19 vaccine.

The chain couples TRBV6-5 to TRBJ1-3; 8 bases map to TRBD1. Germline CDR1 MNHEY, CDR2 SVGAGI. V gave up 6 bases and J gave up 2 bases; unmatched junction bases: 6. The CDR3 covers 15 residues. CDR3 bases: TGTGCCAGCAGACCGAACAGGGGGACTGGAAACACCATATATTTT. This codes for CASRPNRGTGNTIYF.

The chain is built from TRBV12-5 and TRBJ2-1, with 11 bases identical to TRBD1. The germline gives CDR1 LGHNT, CDR2 FRNRAP. This CDR3 contains 16 residues. After removal of 2 bases from V and 6 bases from J, the junction contained 6 bases not matched to a gene. The CDR3 region has the DNA TGTGCTAGTGGTTTGCCAACCGGGACAGGGGGCAATGAGCAGTTCTTC. Encoded protein: CASGLPTGTGGNEQFF.